Following are 18 T cell receptor beta chains from one sample sequenced in a study of blood T cell repertoires in COVID-19. TCRdb's copy holds only in-frame clones and misses some; the assay was immunoSEQ multiplex PCR. Here the sample spans some 190,000 clones, just under 85% being singletons. Input material: peripheral blood. Receptor source: a woman aged 70 to 79 with active or convalescent COVID-19.

V usage is TRBV7-8 and J usage is TRBJ1-6, with a tentative D call TRBD1 (6 bases). This CDR3 has 14 amino acids. The V gene lost 3 bases and the J gene lost 10 bases, with 13 bases spanning the gap. Germline CDR1 is SGHVS and CDR2 is FQNEAQ. CDR3 bases: TGTGCCAGCAGCTTCGGACAGTCCTGGTCACCCCTCCACTTT. It yields the protein CASSFGQSWSPLHF.

The chain combines TRBV19 with TRBJ1-1; possible D gene TRBD1, 5 bases. Trimming removed 3 bases from V and 5 bases from J, with 19 bases in between. From germline, CDR1 is LNHDA and CDR2 SQIVND (reference sequence). The CDR3 loop spans 16 amino acids. Written as DNA, the CDR3 is TGTGCCAGTAGTATGAAAGGGGCAGAGAGAGGTACTGAAGCTTTCTTT. Translated, it gives CASSMKGAERGTEAFF. Full variable domain (outside the CDR3, taken from reference TRBV19 and TRBJ1-1): DGGITQSPKYLFRKEGQNVTLSCEQNLNHDAMYWYRQDPGQGLRLIYYSQIVNDFQKGDIAEGYSVSREKKESFPLTVTSAQKNPTAFYLCASSMKGAERGTEAFFGQGTRLTVV.

The chain recombines TRBV30 with TRBJ2-4; the match to TRBD1 covers 7 bases. V was pared by 2 bases and J by 0 bases, with 4 bases of the junction left unmatched. The CDR3 covers 15 residues. Germline CDR1 reads GTSNPN; CDR2 reads SVGIG (reference sequence). CDR3 protein: CAWSTGVPAKNIQYF. Written as DNA, the CDR3 is TGTGCCTGGAGTACAGGGGTCCCAGCCAAAAACATTCAGTACTTC.

This clone has a handful of counts. V and J are TRBV12-3 or TRBV12-4 and TRBJ2-7, with 10 bases identical to TRBD1. The CDR3 is 12 residues long. Losses at the gene ends were 4 bases for V and 11 bases for J; bases not matched to a gene: 5. The CDR3, as DNA: TGTGCCAGCAGTTCAACCGGGACAGGGGAGTACTTC. Translated, it gives CASSSTGTGEYF.

The rearrangement links TRBV3-1 (or the pseudogene TRBV3-2) to TRBJ2-1, with a possible D match to TRBD1 (7 bases). Trimming stripped 4 bases from V and 6 bases from J, with 10 bases between. CDR1 LGHDT and CDR2 YNNKEL come from the germline V gene (reference sequence). This CDR3 region has 13 residues. CDR3 in DNA: TGTGCCAGCAGCCTCAGGGGGGCCAATGAGCAGTTCTTC. This translates into CASSLRGANEQFF.

This chain uses TRBV6-6 with TRBJ1-2; D might be TRBD1 (6 bases). Germline V gene sequence: CDR1 MNHNY, CDR2 SVGAGI (reference sequence). This CDR3 spans 15 amino acids. Trimming removed 6 bases at V and 4 bases at J, with 18 bases between. The CDR3 coding sequence is TGTGCCAGCAGCTCGGGGGGCCGCACCTTCTATGGCTACACCTTC. Protein sequence: CASSSGGRTFYGYTF.

The J gene is TRBJ2-1, the V gene TRBV12-3 or TRBV12-4; a possible D gene is TRBD2 (5 bases). The CDR3 has 11 amino acids. V was cut by 2 bases and J by 13 bases, with 9 bases left in between. The DNA for the CDR3 is TGTGCCAGCAGTTTAAGGGAGCTTCAGTTCTTC. It translates to CASSLRELQFF.

The chain links TRBV14 to TRBJ2-3; 7 bases align to TRBD2. The germline CDR1 and CDR2 sequences are SGHDN and FVKESK. With 1 base clipped from V and 2 bases from J, the junction kept 6 bases outside the gene matches. CDR3 length: 16 residues. CDR3 nucleotide sequence: TGTGCCAGCAGCCAAGGACTAGCAGGCTCCACAGATACGCAGTATTTT. This gives the protein CASSQGLAGSTDTQYF.

The DNA of the CDR3 is TGTGCCACCAGCAGAGGACAGGTCCTAGACATTCAGTACTTC. Translated: CATSRGQVLDIQYF. The chain joins TRBV15 to TRBJ2-4; D is perhaps TRBD1 (6 bases). V gave up 1 base and J gave up 8 bases, with 12 bases separating them. Germline assignment: CDR1 LNHNV and CDR2 YYDKDF (reference sequence). The length of the CDR3 is 14 residues.

The chain is built from TRBV28 and TRBJ1-2, with 9 positions matching TRBD1. CDR1 and CDR2 (germline): MDHEN, SYDVKM. The length of the CDR3 is 14 residues. The ends lost 6 bases at V and 8 bases at J; junction bases unmatched: 10. The CDR3 DNA reads TGTGCCAGCAGACGACAGGGGGGAAGCGGGGGCTACACCTTC. As protein: CASRRQGGSGGYTF.

This clone was observed once. The rearrangement links TRBV29-1 to TRBJ2-1; unclear D gene. The CDR3 spans 12 residues. Germline-derived CDR1 and CDR2 are SQVTM and ANQGSEA. Trimming left V 2 bases short and J 8 bases short, with 10 bases between. CDR3 DNA: TGCAGCGTTGAACCCTATCGGGATGAGCAGTTCTTC. Amino acid sequence: CSVEPYRDEQFF.

J is TRBJ2-4 and V is TRBV28; D remains ambiguous. The CDR3 spans 14 residues. Germline values: CDR1 MDHEN, CDR2 SYDVKM. Between the trimmed V and J ends, which lost 1 base and 8 bases, there was a span of 12 bases. CDR3 loop: CASSLSPPVDIQYF. In DNA, the CDR3 is TGTGCCAGCAGTTTATCCCCCCCAGTTGACATTCAGTACTTC.

This clone is a singleton in its sample. The chain carries TRBV28 and TRBJ2-5; 9 bases align to TRBD2. Germline CDR1 reads MDHEN; CDR2 reads SYDVKM. This CDR3 spans 15 amino acids. Unmatched junction bases numbered 3, after V lost 2 bases and J lost 2 bases. Here the CDR3 DNA reads TGTGCCAGCAGTTTAGCGGGAGGGCCACAAGAGACCCAGTACTTC. Translated: CASSLAGGPQETQYF.

This sequence joins TRBV29-1 and TRBJ2-2; the D is unclear. V shed 6 bases and J shed 3 bases, with 14 bases lying between them. Germline V gene sequence: CDR1 SQVTM, CDR2 ANQGSEA. CDR3 length: 14 amino acids. CDR3 amino acids: CSVETGPDTGELFF. The CDR3 DNA reads as TGCAGCGTCGAGACTGGTCCCGACACCGGGGAGCTGTTTTTT.

V gene TRBV5-4 combines with J gene TRBJ2-7; TRBD2 aligns across 12 bases. The V gene's germline CDR1 is SGHNT and CDR2 YYREEE (reference sequence). CDR3 length: 15 amino acids. After removal of 4 bases from V and 3 bases from J, the junction contained 5 bases not matched to a gene. CDR3 DNA sequence: TGTGCCAGCAGCAACGGACTAGCGGGACTCTACGAGCAGTACTTC. It encodes CASSNGLAGLYEQYF.

The V and J genes are TRBV9 and TRBJ1-6; 9 bases align to TRBD1. Germline V gives CDR1 SGDLS, CDR2 YYNGEE. CDR3 size: 14 residues. Trimming cost V 5 bases and J 6 bases; bases outside gene matches: 3. The CDR3 reads CASRRGQGNSPLHF. The CDR3 DNA reads TGTGCCAGCAGGCGGGGACAGGGTAATTCACCCCTCCACTTT.

The J gene is TRBJ2-7, the V gene TRBV4-2; D not resolved. Germline V CDR1 and CDR2: LGHNA, YNFKEQ. The CDR3 length is 14 residues. Trimming cost V 0 bases and J 2 bases, with 8 bases left between them. The CDR3 spells CASSQDAVTYEQYF. In DNA, the CDR3 is TGTGCCAGCAGCCAAGACGCGGTAACCTACGAGCAGTACTTC.

CDR3 amino acids: CASTPDRTSGGAGFF. CDR3 coding DNA: TGTGCCAGCACCCCCGATAGGACTAGCGGCGGGGCAGGGTTCTTC. V gene TRBV6-5 combines with J gene TRBJ2-1, with 10 bases fitting TRBD2. The CDR3 has 15 amino acids. The J segment lost 15 bases and the V segment lost 7 bases, leaving 18 bases of the junction unmatched. CDR1 and CDR2 from the germline V gene are MNHEY and SVGAGI.